This T cell receptor beta chain was sequenced during a study of blood T cell repertoires in COVID-19. Study background: Sources were T cells, B-cell-depleted T cells, or PBMCs; the material itself was cDNA or gDNA.

The V gene end was trimmed by 3 bases and the J gene end by 8 bases; junction bases not matched to a gene: 1. This CDR3 spans 13 amino acids. Recruited during active infection, patients (from Seattle) were subsequently followed longitudinally. Notes on this clone: Other DNA sequences in the same sample also yield this CDR3.

Study processing details: It was from reference gene primer amplification that nucleated cell counts were estimated. Some clones are missing from TCRdb's copy, which holds only in-frame ones; the method was immunoSEQ multiplex PCR. V and J calls and clone size follow that table, whereas D and trimming were derived from the DNA. The sample has around 250,000 clones; roughly 90% are singletons. The rearrangement joins TRBV12-3 or TRBV12-4 to TRBJ1-2; 12 bases align to TRBD1. This receptor was taken from a woman aged 60 to 75 with COVID-19, enrolled during active disease. The material sequenced was peripheral blood. The CDR3 loop is CASSLGTGGGYTF. The DNA of the CDR3 is TGTGCCAGCAGTTTGGGGACAGGGGGCGGCTACACCTTC.